One sample yielded the 21 T cell receptor beta chains listed below, sequenced in a study of monozygotic twins with inflammatory bowel disease. TCRdb re-called the 5' RACE reads; every CDR3 protein appears as one record, without DNA. Its listing shows 300,000 to 400,000 distinct CDR3 sequences. What was sequenced was blood. The receptors derive from a human donor with ulcerative colitis or Crohn's disease, or a healthy co-twin of an affected twin (not recorded which).

This CDR3 is CASSPTGGVDNSPLHF. V and J are TRBV7-3 and TRBJ1-6; checking the TCRdb D call of TRBD1 is not possible without DNA. CDR1 SGHTA and CDR2 FQGTGA come from the germline V gene. The CDR3 contains 16 residues.

V gene TRBV18 combines with J gene TRBJ2-5. This CDR3 has 13 residues. The germline V gene encodes CDR1 KGHSH and CDR2 LQKENI. The CDR3 protein is CASSPRLEETQYF.

The gene calls are TRBV18 and TRBJ2-3. CDR3 size: 14 residues. Germline CDR1 and CDR2: KGHSH and LQKENI. The CDR3: CASSPPIGSDTQYF. Drawing the rest from reference TRBV18 and TRBJ2-3, the complete variable domain is NAGVMQNPRHLVRRRGQEARLRCSPMKGHSHVYWYRQLPEEGLKFMVYLQKENIIDESGMPKERFSAEFPKEGPSILRIQQVVRGDSAAYFCASSPPIGSDTQYFGPGTRLTVL.

J is TRBJ2-1 and V is TRBV7-6. The CDR3 is 13 amino acids. Germline assignment: CDR1 SGHVS and CDR2 FNYEAQ. CDR3 sequence reads: CASSLARNNEQFF.

The gene calls are TRBV5-1 and TRBJ1-4; TCRdb's D call of TRBD1 is untestable without DNA. In germline, CDR1 is SGHRS, CDR2 YFSETQ. There are 14 residues in the CDR3. The chain's CDR3 is CASSPGGDYEKLFF.

The V and J genes are TRBV7-3 and TRBJ2-2. In germline, CDR1 is SGHTA, CDR2 FQGTGA. CDR3 length: 16 residues. CDR3 amino acids: CASSFGTWGNTGELFF.

The genes are TRBV6-2 or TRBV6-3 and TRBJ1-2. The length of the CDR3 is 14 residues. Germline loops: CDR1 MNHEY, CDR2 SVGEGT. The chain's CDR3 is CASSPFGDSYGYTF.

V and J are TRBV7-2 and TRBJ1-2; TCRdb indicates TRBD1, and absent DNA this call remains unverified. Germline lookup yields CDR1 SGHTA and CDR2 FQGNSA. This CDR3 is built from 19 residues. The CDR3 sequence: CASSLASGPEYLKDYGYTF.

The rearrangement uses TRBV29-1 and TRBJ2-7. The CDR3 runs to 12 residues. The V gene's germline CDR1 is SQVTM and CDR2 ANQGSEA. Here the CDR3 reads CSVGVRSYEQYF.

The chain has TRBV6-1 and TRBJ1-2; no DNA is available, so the TRBD1 call from TCRdb remains unchecked. Germline V gene lookup returns CDR1 MNHNS and CDR2 SASEGT. The CDR3 length is 16 residues. This CDR3 is CASNDLRQGGNYGYTF.

This chain links TRBV28 with TRBJ2-7; TCRdb returns TRBD1, unconfirmable since there is no DNA. CDR1 MDHEN and CDR2 SYDVKM come from the germline V gene. The CDR3 is made up of 16 amino acids. CDR3 amino acids: CASSFLGDRPTYEQYF.

J is TRBJ2-7 and V is TRBV4-1; TCRdb picks TRBD1, but there is no DNA to check that call. Germline assignment: CDR1 MGHRA and CDR2 YSYEKL. The CDR3 is made up of 16 amino acids. CDR3 amino acids: CASSQFSDSRLSEQYF.

This CDR3 reads CASSTGQGNTGELFF. This sequence joins TRBV5-1 and TRBJ2-2; TCRdb's D gene call, TRBD1, goes unchecked for lack of DNA. The CDR3 sequence is 15 residues long. Germline V gene lookup returns CDR1 SGHRS and CDR2 YFSETQ. The whole variable domain, filled in from reference TRBV5-1 and TRBJ2-2, reads KAGVTQTPRYLIKTRGQQVTLSCSPISGHRSVSWYQQTPGQGLQFLFEYFSETQRNKGNFPGRFSGRQFSNSRSEMNVSTLELGDSALYLCASSTGQGNTGELFFGEGSRLTVL.

This chain joins TRBV6-1 and TRBJ1-2. CDR3 size: 17 residues. Germline CDR1 MNHNS, CDR2 SASEGT. CDR3 loop: CASSHPGSTGLFYGYTF.

J is TRBJ2-1 and V is TRBV3-1. The CDR3 extends over 17 amino acids. Germline CDR1 reads LGHDT; CDR2 reads YNNKEL (reference sequence). The CDR3: CASSQGSDRGSYNEQFF.

V and J are TRBV6-1 and TRBJ2-7. CDR3 size: 14 residues. Per the germline V gene, CDR1 is MNHNS and CDR2 is SASEGT. The CDR3: CASIKPGGSYEQYF.

This rearrangement joins TRBV6-6 to TRBJ1-3; the TCRdb call, TRBD1, lacks DNA for checking. Germline CDR1 MNHNY, CDR2 SVGAGI (reference sequence). The CDR3 is 14 residues long. CDR3 sequence: CASSYRDIQNTIYF.

The rearrangement joins TRBV4-3 to TRBJ2-5; TCRdb's assignment of TRBD1 cannot be checked, as there is no DNA. Per the germline V gene, CDR1 is LGHNA and CDR2 is YSLEER. This CDR3 has 15 residues. The CDR3 spells CASSHRGPAGETQYF.

The chain uses TRBV7-3 and TRBJ1-1. This CDR3 is built from 14 residues. Germline V lookup: CDR1 SGHTA, CDR2 FQGTGA. The CDR3: CASSSTTTGTEAFF.

The chain links TRBV9 to TRBJ2-7; with no DNA, the TCRdb D assignment of TRBD2 cannot be verified. The germline V gene has CDR1 SGDLS and CDR2 YYNGEE. The CDR3 length is 15 residues. This CDR3 reads CASSSQAGGIYEQYF.

The chain uses TRBV7-3 and TRBJ2-2; TCRdb indicates TRBD1, and absent DNA this call remains unverified. The length of the CDR3 is 16 residues. Germline V gives CDR1 SGHTA, CDR2 FQGTGA. CDR3 sequence: CASSPRGMGRNGELFF.